Shown below are 18 T cell receptor beta chains from a single sample sequenced in a study of OX40 agonist ivuxolimab in advanced cancers. TCRdb's copy holds only in-frame clones and misses some; the assay was immunoSEQ multiplex PCR. Of approximately 91,000 clones listed, around nine tenths are singletons. The input for sequencing was CD4+ or CD8+ T cells sorted from blood, taken in a trial of the OX40 agonist ivuxolimab. The receptors come from an adult with an advanced solid tumor such as melanoma, head and neck, liver or kidney cancer.

This chain joins TRBV7-2 and TRBJ2-1, with TRBD2 matching over 7 bases. The J segment lost 2 bases and the V segment lost 5 bases, leaving 3 bases of the junction unmatched. There are 14 residues in the CDR3. The germline gives CDR1 SGHTA, CDR2 FQGNSA. CDR3 protein: CASSVSGAYNEQFF. CDR3 DNA: TGTGCCAGCAGCGTCAGCGGGGCCTACAATGAGCAGTTCTTC.

The chain joins TRBV29-1 to TRBJ1-2; 8 nucleotides match TRBD1. V lost 5 bases to trimming and J lost 8 bases; unmatched junction nucleotides: 7. CDR1 and CDR2 from the germline V gene are SQVTM and ANQGSEA. The CDR3 consists of 12 residues. DNA of the CDR3: TGCAGCGTTAGCAGGGGGCTTGACGGCTACACCTTC. It encodes CSVSRGLDGYTF.

This clone was detected a few times. The genes are TRBV7-6 and TRBJ2-5; D gene uncertain. Germline assignment: CDR1 SGHVS and CDR2 FNYEAQ. V shed 1 base and J shed 2 bases, with 8 bases lying between them. The CDR3 is made up of 14 amino acids. CDR3 bases: TGTGCCAGCAGCTTAGGTTGGGGACAAGAGACCCAGTACTTC. It is translated as CASSLGWGQETQYF.

This chain links TRBV5-1 with TRBJ2-7; D unresolved. The CDR3 loop spans 13 amino acids. Germline V CDR1 and CDR2: SGHRS, YFSETQ. V was shortened by 0 bases and J by 4 bases, with 8 bases between the two germline ends. The CDR3 loop reads CASSLDGFYEQYF. CDR3 DNA sequence: TGCGCCAGCAGCTTGGACGGGTTTTACGAGCAGTACTTC.

The V gene is TRBV9, the J gene TRBJ1-6; no reliable D call. The germline V gene encodes CDR1 SGDLS and CDR2 YYNGEE. V lost 4 bases and J 8 bases, leaving 16 bases between the germline ends. This CDR3 spans 15 amino acids. The CDR3 DNA reads TGTGCCAGCAGCCCCTCGGGGTCGTTGGATTCACCCCTCCACTTT. Protein: CASSPSGSLDSPLHF.

V usage is TRBV6-1 and J usage is TRBJ2-2, with D hard to call. V was clipped by 6 bases and J by 10 bases, with 21 bases between them. This CDR3 is built from 15 residues. Germline V gene lookup returns CDR1 MNHNS and CDR2 SASEGT. CDR3 nucleotides: TGTGCCAGCAGCAAGCTAGGCATAGAGTCTGTGGAGCTGTTTTTT. Translation: CASSKLGIESVELFF.

The chain joins TRBV5-1 to TRBJ2-1, with 7 bases that match TRBD2. Germline CDR1 reads SGHRS; CDR2 reads YFSETQ. V shed 0 bases and J 7 bases; nucleotides not matched to a gene: 4. This CDR3 has 14 amino acids. The CDR3 is CASSLGLGGNEQFF. In DNA form, the CDR3 reads TGCGCCAGCAGCTTGGGGCTGGGAGGGAATGAGCAGTTCTTC.

V gene TRBV18 combines with J gene TRBJ1-2; TRBD1 aligns across 9 bases. CDR1 and CDR2 from the germline V gene are KGHSH and LQKENI. The CDR3 totals 18 residues. Losses at the gene ends were 6 bases for V and 8 bases for J; bases not matched to a gene: 22. Here the CDR3 DNA reads TGTGCCAGCTCCGTCTTCTTGGGGACTTCCGGGACAGGGCACGGCTACACCTTC. This translates into CASSVFLGTSGTGHGYTF.

The chain employs TRBV2 and TRBJ2-5; tentatively, D is TRBD2 (6 bases). This CDR3 spans 13 amino acids. Trimming removed 8 bases from V and 4 bases from J, with 14 bases in between. Per the germline V gene, CDR1 is SNHLY and CDR2 is FYNNEI. This CDR3 is CASAGSGGETQYF. The CDR3 region has the DNA TGTGCCAGCGCCGGGTCCGGGGGAGAGACCCAGTACTTC.

This chain connects TRBV9 to TRBJ1-2, with 7 bases fitting TRBD1. In germline, CDR1 is SGDLS, CDR2 YYNGEE. V dropped 0 bases and J dropped 5; count of bases not matched to a gene: 1. The CDR3 is made up of 13 amino acids. CDR3 region: CASSVEQGYGYTF. The CDR3 nucleotides are TGTGCCAGCAGCGTAGAACAGGGGTATGGCTACACCTTC.

The chain combines TRBV9 with TRBJ1-1, with a tentative D call TRBD1 (5 bases). Trimming removed 2 bases from V and 1 base from J, with 15 bases in between. The CDR3 is 16 amino acids. CDR1 is SGDLS and CDR2 is YYNGEE in the germline V gene. Here the CDR3 reads CASSVGLLSGNTEAFF. DNA for the CDR3: TGTGCCAGCAGCGTGGGACTCCTATCCGGGAACACTGAAGCTTTCTTT.

The J gene is TRBJ1-5, the V gene TRBV6-1; D call uncertain. The CDR3 runs 13 residues. The V gene's germline CDR1 is MNHNS and CDR2 SASEGT. The ends were cut back, 7 bases at V and 2 bases at J, with 9 bases in the middle. The CDR3 spells CASTIVGNQPQHF. CDR3 nucleotide sequence: TGTGCCAGCACCATCGTTGGCAATCAGCCCCAGCATTTT.

The genes are TRBV5-1 and TRBJ2-3, with D perhaps TRBD1 (7 bases). This CDR3 contains 14 residues. Germline V lookup: CDR1 SGHRS, CDR2 YFSETQ. V lost 0 bases and J 7 bases, leaving 12 bases between the germline ends. CDR3 coding DNA: TGCGCCAGCAGCTTGGGACAGGGAGGAAATACGCAGTATTTT. The encoded protein is CASSLGQGGNTQYF.

The rearrangement links TRBV19 to TRBJ2-5; D gene uncertain. The CDR3 loop spans 14 amino acids. CDR1 is LNHDA, CDR2 SQIVND, per germline (reference sequence). Between the trimmed V and J ends, which lost 2 bases and 11 bases, there was a span of 18 bases. The CDR3 here is CASSIKSGPLEQYF. The CDR3 coding sequence is TGTGCCAGTAGTATAAAATCGGGCCCTCTAGAGCAGTACTTC.

V usage is TRBV19 and J usage is TRBJ1-1; TRBD1 is a possible D gene (5 bases). CDR1 is LNHDA, CDR2 SQIVND, per germline (reference sequence). This CDR3 has 16 residues. Trimming removed 7 bases from V and 0 bases from J, with 18 bases in between. For the CDR3, the DNA is TGTGCCAGTAAAGCCGGGACCGGACATTTGAACACTGAAGCTTTCTTT. It is translated as CASKAGTGHLNTEAFF.

The chain has TRBV7-3 and TRBJ2-3, with 12 bases matching TRBD2. V shed 2 bases and J 6 bases; nucleotides not matched to a gene: 6. The CDR3 is 16 residues long. Germline assignment: CDR1 SGHTA and CDR2 FQGTGA. The CDR3 bases are TGTGCCAGCAGCTTAGGGACTAGCGGGCCCGTGGATACGCAGTATTTT. It encodes CASSLGTSGPVDTQYF.

The chain joins TRBV18 to TRBJ2-2, with D unresolved. The V gene's germline CDR1 is KGHSH and CDR2 LQKENI. This CDR3 has 13 residues. Trimming stripped 2 bases from V and 0 bases from J, with 1 base between. CDR3 residues: CASSPANTGELFF. For the CDR3, the DNA is TGTGCCAGCTCACCAGCGAACACCGGGGAGCTGTTTTTT.

This sequence joins TRBV5-4 and TRBJ1-2; the D gene is possibly TRBD1 (6 bases). Germline V lookup: CDR1 SGHNT, CDR2 YYREEE (reference sequence). The V end lost 4 bases, the J end lost 4 bases, and 11 bases lay between the germline ends. This CDR3 comprises 13 residues. For the CDR3, the DNA is TGTGCCAGCAGCGTGGACAGCCTCTATGGCTACACCTTC. Protein product: CASSVDSLYGYTF.